A single sample is the source of the 5 T cell receptor beta chains below, sequenced in a study of blood T cell repertoires in COVID-19. Clones were read by immunoSEQ multiplex PCR, and TCRdb kept only the in-frame ones, dropping some. The sample yields about 170,000 clones, about 86% seen once. What was sequenced was PBMCs or T cells enriched from blood (not recorded which). The receptors were gathered from a woman between 45 and 60 years old in a cohort exposed to, infected with or recovered from COVID-19 (not recorded which).

The chain employs TRBV2 and TRBJ2-7, with D possibly TRBD1 on 6 matching bases. Germline-derived CDR1 and CDR2 are SNHLY and FYNNEI. V was clipped by 7 bases and J by 0 bases, with 13 bases between them. The CDR3 contains 14 residues. The CDR3 loop is CASNADSFSYEQYF. In nucleotides, the CDR3 is TGTGCCAGCAATGCGGACAGCTTCTCCTACGAGCAGTACTTC.

V usage is TRBV19 and J usage is TRBJ1-2; TRBD1 might be the D (5 bases). The CDR3 length is 15 residues. Trimming stripped 3 bases from V and 2 bases from J, with 13 bases between. Germline V lookup: CDR1 LNHDA, CDR2 SQIVND (reference sequence). The CDR3 loop reads CASSIDPRTNYGYTF. In nucleotides, the CDR3 is TGTGCCAGTAGTATCGACCCTCGGACAAACTATGGCTACACCTTC.

This chain joins TRBV2 and TRBJ1-1; 11 bases are shared with TRBD1. The trim removed 9 bases at V and 3 bases at J, leaving 15 bases unmatched. This CDR3 is built from 17 residues. Germline CDR1 SNHLY, CDR2 FYNNEI. The CDR3: CASRVDRGLIRDTEAFF. CDR3 bases: TGTGCCAGTAGGGTGGACAGGGGGCTAATAAGAGACACTGAAGCTTTCTTT.

V usage is TRBV7-8 and J usage is TRBJ1-2; the D is unclear. V shed 5 bases and J shed 8 bases, with 21 bases lying between them. The CDR3 runs to 15 residues. Germline CDR1 reads SGHVS; CDR2 reads FQNEAQ. The CDR3 DNA is TGTGCCAGCAGCCCCTCGGATGGGCCCAGTGAAGGCTACACCTTC. This sequence encodes CASSPSDGPSEGYTF.

The chain joins TRBV21-1 to TRBJ2-7; the D call TRBD1 from the table was never checked on the DNA. TRBV21-1 is reported as a pseudogene. This CDR3 has 13 residues. The DNA for the CDR3 is TGTGCCAGCAAATGGACAACTCACTACGAGCAGTACTTC. Amino acid sequence: CASKWTTHYEQYF.